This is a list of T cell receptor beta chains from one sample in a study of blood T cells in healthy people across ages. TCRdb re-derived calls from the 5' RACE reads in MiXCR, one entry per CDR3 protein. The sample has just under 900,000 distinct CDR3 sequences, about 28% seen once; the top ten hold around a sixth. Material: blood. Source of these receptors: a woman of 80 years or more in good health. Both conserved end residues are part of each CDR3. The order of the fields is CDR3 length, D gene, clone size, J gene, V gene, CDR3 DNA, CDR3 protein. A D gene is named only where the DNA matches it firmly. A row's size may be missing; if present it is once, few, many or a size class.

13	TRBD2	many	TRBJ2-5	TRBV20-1	TGCAGTGCTCCAAGCGGGGGGAAAGAGACCCAGTACTTC	CSAPSGGKETQYF
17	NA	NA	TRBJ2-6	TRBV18	TGTGCCAGCTCACCGGACAGAGGCTCGGTAAGGGCCAACGTCCTGACTTTC	CASSPDRGSVRANVLTF
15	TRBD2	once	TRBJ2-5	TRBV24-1	TGTGCCACCAGTGATCATGGGACTAGCCAAGAGACCCAGTACTTC	CATSDHGTSQETQYF
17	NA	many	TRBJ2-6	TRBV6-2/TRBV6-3	TGTGCCAGCAGTTTTGAGGGGAAGTTCTCTGGGGCCAACGTCCTGACTTTC	CASSFEGKFSGANVLTF
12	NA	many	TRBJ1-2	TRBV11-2	TGTGCCAGCAGCCCCCGGGGGGTGAGCTACACCTTC	CASSPRGVSYTF
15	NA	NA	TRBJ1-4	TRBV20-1	TGCAGTGCTAGAGATCTAGCGGGGGTGAGGGGGAAACTGTTTTTT	CSARDLAGVRGKLFF
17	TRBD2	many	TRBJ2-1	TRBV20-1	TGCAGTGCTAGAGCCCTGATTAGCGGGGGCCGAACCAATGAGCAGTTCTTC	CSARALISGGRTNEQFF
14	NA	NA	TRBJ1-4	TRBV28	TGTGCCAGCAGTTTGATAGGACAAGGAGAAAAACTGTTTTTT	CASSLIGQGEKLFF
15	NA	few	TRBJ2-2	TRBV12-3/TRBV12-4	TGTGCCAGCAGTGGGCCCGGAAGTAACACCGGGGAGCTGTTTTTT	CASSGPGSNTGELFF
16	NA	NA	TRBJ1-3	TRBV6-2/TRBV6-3	TGTGCCAGCAGTTACTCGGGAACCCGCTCTGGAAACACCATATATTTT	CASSYSGTRSGNTIYF
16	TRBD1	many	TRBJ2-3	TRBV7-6	TGTGCCAGCAGTGAGGGACAGGGGGCTTTCACAGATACGCAGTATTTT	CASSEGQGAFTDTQYF
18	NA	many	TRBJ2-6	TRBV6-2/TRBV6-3	TGTGCCAGCAGTTACTCGACACGGCAGCCCTCTGGGGCCAACGTCCTGACTTTC	CASSYSTRQPSGANVLTF
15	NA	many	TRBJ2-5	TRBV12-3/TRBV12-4	TGTGCCAGCAGTTTACTTCTTCGGGGGTTGGAGACCCAGTACTTC	CASSLLLRGLETQYF
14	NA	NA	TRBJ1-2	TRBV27	TGTGCCAGCAGTTCCAGACCGAGTGTGGGTGGCTACACCTTC	CASSSRPSVGGYTF
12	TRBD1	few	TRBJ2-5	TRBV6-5	TGTGCCAGCAGTTACTCGACAGGGCCCAAGTACTTC	CASSYSTGPKYF
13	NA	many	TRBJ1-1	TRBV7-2	TGTGCCAGCAGCTTAATGTCAAGCACTGAAGCTTTCTTT	CASSLMSSTEAFF
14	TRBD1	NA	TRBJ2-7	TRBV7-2	TGTGCCAGCAGCCGGGTGACAGGGGTTTACGAGCAGTACTTC	CASSRVTGVYEQYF
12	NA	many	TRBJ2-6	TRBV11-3	TGTGCCAGCAGCTTCGGTGGCAACGTCCTGACTTTC	CASSFGGNVLTF
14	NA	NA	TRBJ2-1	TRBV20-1	TGCAGTGCTAAGATGGGGGGATCCTACAATGAGCAGTTCTTC	CSAKMGGSYNEQFF
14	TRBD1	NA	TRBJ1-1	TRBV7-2	TGTGCCAGCAGCTTCGGACAGGGAAAAACTGAAGCTTTCTTT	CASSFGQGKTEAFF
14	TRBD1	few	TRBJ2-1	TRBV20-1	TGCAGTGCTAGAGAGCAGGGGGCTGCTGGTGAGCAGTTCTTC	CSAREQGAAGEQFF
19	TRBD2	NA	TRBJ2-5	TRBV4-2	TGTGCCAGCAGCCAAGAACTAGCGGGGGGATATACCGGGGTCAATGAGCAGTACTTC	CASSQELAGGYTGVNEQYF
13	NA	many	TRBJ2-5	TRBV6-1	TGTGCCAGCCAAATCCCGGGGCGAGAGACCCAGTACTTC	CASQIPGRETQYF
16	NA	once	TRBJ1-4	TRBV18	TGTGCCAGCTCACCACGGGCAGGGTCGAACGGTGAAAAACTGTTTTTT	CASSPRAGSNGEKLFF
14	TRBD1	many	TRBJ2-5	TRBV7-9	TGTGCCAGCAGCTTAATCGACAGGGGAGAGACCCAGTACTTC	CASSLIDRGETQYF
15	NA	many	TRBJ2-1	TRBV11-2	TGTGCCAGCAGCTTACCTGTGGGAGGCCTCAATGAGCAGTTCTTC	CASSLPVGGLNEQFF
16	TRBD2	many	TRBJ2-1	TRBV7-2	TGTGCCAGCAGCTTAGTATACGGGGGGGCTTGGGATGAGCAGTTCTTC	CASSLVYGGAWDEQFF
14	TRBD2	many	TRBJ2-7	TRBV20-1	TGCAGTGCCCAGGCGGGGGGGAGCTCCTACGAGCAGTACTTC	CSAQAGGSSYEQYF
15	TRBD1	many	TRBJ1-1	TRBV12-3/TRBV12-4	TGTGCCAGCAGTTTCGGGGGCACAGGGGCCTCTGAAGCTTTCTTT	CASSFGGTGASEAFF